A selection of T cell receptor beta chains follows, all from one sample in a study of post-analysis software for immune sequencing data. TCRdb re-analysed the PCR reads in MiXCR, keeping a single row per CDR3 protein. The sample lists 750,000 to 950,000 distinct CDR3 sequences; approximately 50% were seen once. Sequencing was performed on blood. The receptors come from a girl aged 10-17 years with multiple sclerosis. The CDR3 runs from the conserved cysteine through the conserved F or W. The D gene is left open where the match is weak. Clone size appears in some rows only: once, few, many, or a class for an expanded clone.

abundance: few; d_gene: TRBD2; v_gene: TRBV7-2; j_gene: TRBJ2-1; CDR3nt: TGTGCCAGCAGCTTATTACTAGCGGGATTACAGAATGAGCAGTTCTTC; CDR3aa: CASSLLLAGLQNEQFF
abundance: -; d_gene: -; v_gene: TRBV27; j_gene: TRBJ2-4; CDR3nt: TGTGCCAGCAGTTTAGAACAGGGTGGGGGACTTCAGTACTTC; CDR3aa: CASSLEQGGGLQYF
abundance: -; d_gene: -; v_gene: TRBV5-1; j_gene: TRBJ2-7; CDR3nt: TGCGCCAGCAGCTTGTCCGCAGCAGTAGGTGTCTTCTACGAGCAGTACTTC; CDR3aa: CASSLSAAVGVFYEQYF
abundance: few; d_gene: TRBD1; v_gene: TRBV20-1; j_gene: TRBJ2-7; CDR3nt: TGCAGTGCTAGAGATGGAGGACAGGGGCCCCTCTACGAGCAGTACTTC; CDR3aa: CSARDGGQGPLYEQYF
abundance: few; d_gene: -; v_gene: TRBV27; j_gene: TRBJ2-7; CDR3nt: TGTGCCAGCAGTTTATCTCCTGGGTCCGACGTGTCCTACGAGCAGTACTTC; CDR3aa: CASSLSPGSDVSYEQYF
abundance: few; d_gene: -; v_gene: TRBV6-6; j_gene: TRBJ1-1; CDR3nt: TGTGCCAGCAGCCCGAGCGGGTTTCACACTGAAGCTTTCTTT; CDR3aa: CASSPSGFHTEAFF
abundance: -; d_gene: TRBD1; v_gene: TRBV5-1; j_gene: TRBJ1-2; CDR3nt: TGCGCCAGCAGCTTACTAACCACAGGGGGCAATGGCTACACCTTC; CDR3aa: CASSLLTTGGNGYTF
abundance: -; d_gene: -; v_gene: TRBV12-3/TRBV12-4; j_gene: TRBJ2-5; CDR3nt: TGTGCCAGCAGTTTAGGGCACAATGCGTACTTC; CDR3aa: CASSLGHNAYF
abundance: -; d_gene: TRBD2; v_gene: TRBV29-1; j_gene: TRBJ2-1; CDR3nt: TGCAGCGTTGCACGGCTAGCGGGAGGGTCAGGTGGCGATGAGCAGTTCTTC; CDR3aa: CSVARLAGGSGGDEQFF
abundance: -; d_gene: -; v_gene: TRBV21-1; j_gene: TRBJ2-4; CDR3nt: TGTGCCAGCAGCTCAACTCCGCGCGACAGGAACATTCAGTACTTC; CDR3aa: CASSSTPRDRNIQYF
abundance: few; d_gene: -; v_gene: TRBV4-1; j_gene: TRBJ2-5; CDR3nt: TGCGCCAGCAGCCAAGCTAAGGGGATGGAGACCCAGTACTTC; CDR3aa: CASSQAKGMETQYF
abundance: -; d_gene: -; v_gene: TRBV5-1; j_gene: TRBJ2-5; CDR3nt: TGCGCCAGCAGCTTGACCCGGACAGAAGAGACCCAGTACTTC; CDR3aa: CASSLTRTEETQYF
abundance: few; d_gene: -; v_gene: TRBV7-3; j_gene: TRBJ1-1; CDR3nt: TGTGCCAGCAGCGAAGTGATGAACACTGAAGCTTTCTTT; CDR3aa: CASSEVMNTEAFF
abundance: few; d_gene: TRBD1; v_gene: TRBV5-1; j_gene: TRBJ2-1; CDR3nt: TGCGCCAGCAGCCCGGTGGGCAGGGGGCGCAATGAGCAGTTCTTC; CDR3aa: CASSPVGRGRNEQFF
abundance: -; d_gene: TRBD2; v_gene: TRBV20-1; j_gene: TRBJ2-1; CDR3nt: TGCAGTGCTCCCGGGACTAGCAGGTCCTACAATGAGCAGTTCTTC; CDR3aa: CSAPGTSRSYNEQFF